This is a list of T cell receptor beta chains from one sample in a study of blood T cell repertoires in COVID-19. TCRdb's copy holds only in-frame clones and misses some; the assay was immunoSEQ multiplex PCR. The sample has 70,000 or so clones; about 89% are singletons. Sequencing was carried out using peripheral blood. These receptor sequences come from a man aged 60 to 69 with acute or convalescent COVID-19. Both conserved end residues are part of each CDR3. The order of the fields is J gene, D gene, clone size, V gene, CDR3 protein, CDR3 DNA. A D gene is named only where the DNA matches it firmly. A row's size may be missing; if present it is once, few, many or a size class.

TRBJ2-2	-	-	TRBV6-1	CASSELLPGNTGELFF	TGTGCCAGCAGTGAACTCCTGCCAGGGAACACCGGGGAGCTGTTTTTT
TRBJ1-3	-	-	TRBV28	CASSPDTRSGNTIYF	TGTGCCAGCAGTCCCGACACCCGCTCTGGAAACACCATATATTTT
TRBJ2-2	-	-	TRBV7-3	CASSLRFTANTGELFF	TGTGCCAGCAGCTTAAGGTTCACAGCGAACACCGGGGAGCTGTTTTTT
TRBJ2-5	TRBD1	-	TRBV30	CAWSVTSGGGETQYF	TGTGCCTGGAGTGTAACATCAGGGGGTGGGGAGACCCAGTACTTC
TRBJ1-5	TRBD1	-	TRBV5-1	CASSLGDRGDQPQHF	TGCGCCAGCAGCCTAGGGGACAGGGGGGATCAGCCCCAGCATTTT
TRBJ1-2	-	-	TRBV5-4	CASSFIGVRGYTF	TGTGCCAGCAGCTTTATAGGGGTACGGGGCTACACCTTC
TRBJ2-3	TRBD1	-	TRBV5-4	CASSFRGQGSDTQYF	TGTGCCAGCAGCTTTAGGGGACAGGGGTCAGATACGCAGTATTTT
TRBJ2-5	-	-	TRBV5-1	CASSLVDSTNPLQETQYF	TGCGCCAGCAGCTTGGTAGACTCAACGAACCCCCTCCAAGAGACCCAGTACTTC
TRBJ1-1	-	-	TRBV7-9	CASSTDTNTEAFF	TGTGCCAGCAGCACCGACACGAACACTGAAGCTTTCTTT
TRBJ1-2	-	-	TRBV19	CASSTLQGLGNGYTF	TGTGCCAGTAGTACTCTACAGGGTTTGGGGAACGGCTACACCTTC
TRBJ2-1	TRBD1	-	TRBV19	CASSFRDRGQFF	TGTGCCAGTAGTTTCCGGGACAGGGGACAGTTCTTC
TRBJ1-2	-	few	TRBV25-1	CASSMQGSGGYTF	TGTGCCAGCAGTATGCAGGGGAGCGGTGGCTACACCTTC
TRBJ1-4	-	-	TRBV19	CASSRATGSGNEKLFF	TGTGCCAGTAGTCGGGCCACAGGGTCAGGAAATGAAAAACTGTTTTTT
TRBJ1-1	-	-	TRBV15	CATSRPDQGYTEAFF	TGTGCCACCAGCAGACCAGATCAGGGGTACACTGAAGCTTTCTTT
TRBJ2-5	-	-	TRBV5-8	CASSFGGPETQYF	TGTGCCAGCAGCTTCGGGGGGCCTGAGACCCAGTACTTC
TRBJ1-4	-	-	TRBV5-1	CASSLQTNEKLFF	TGCGCCAGCAGCCTACAGACTAATGAAAAACTGTTTTTT
TRBJ2-7	TRBD1	-	TRBV29-1	CSVVPPDRGSYEQYF	TGCAGCGTTGTCCCACCTGACAGGGGGTCCTACGAGCAGTACTTC
TRBJ2-6	TRBD1	-	TRBV10-3	CAISDQDRGITGANVLTF	TGTGCCATCAGTGATCAGGACAGGGGGATCACTGGGGCCAACGTCCTGACTTTC
TRBJ2-7	TRBD1	-	TRBV6-5	CASSLARGSYEQYF	TGTGCCAGCAGTCTGGCCAGGGGGTCCTACGAGCAGTACTTC
TRBJ2-2	-	-	TRBV4-2	CASTEDRRSGGELFF	TGTGCCAGCACCGAAGATAGACGGAGTGGCGGGGAGCTGTTTTTT
TRBJ2-7	TRBD1	few	TRBV11-2	CASSTGTGGEQYF	TGTGCCAGCAGCACTGGGACAGGGGGCGAGCAGTACTTC
TRBJ1-1	TRBD1	-	TRBV5-1	CASRTGRNTEAFF	TGCGCCAGCAGGACAGGGCGTAACACTGAAGCTTTCTTT
TRBJ1-2	-	-	TRBV12-3/TRBV12-4	CASSAGGYGYTF	TGTGCCAGCAGTGCCGGAGGCTATGGCTACACCTTC
TRBJ2-7	TRBD2	-	TRBV6-1	CASSEASGRPNEQYF	TGTGCCAGCAGTGAAGCTAGCGGGAGGCCCAACGAGCAGTACTTC